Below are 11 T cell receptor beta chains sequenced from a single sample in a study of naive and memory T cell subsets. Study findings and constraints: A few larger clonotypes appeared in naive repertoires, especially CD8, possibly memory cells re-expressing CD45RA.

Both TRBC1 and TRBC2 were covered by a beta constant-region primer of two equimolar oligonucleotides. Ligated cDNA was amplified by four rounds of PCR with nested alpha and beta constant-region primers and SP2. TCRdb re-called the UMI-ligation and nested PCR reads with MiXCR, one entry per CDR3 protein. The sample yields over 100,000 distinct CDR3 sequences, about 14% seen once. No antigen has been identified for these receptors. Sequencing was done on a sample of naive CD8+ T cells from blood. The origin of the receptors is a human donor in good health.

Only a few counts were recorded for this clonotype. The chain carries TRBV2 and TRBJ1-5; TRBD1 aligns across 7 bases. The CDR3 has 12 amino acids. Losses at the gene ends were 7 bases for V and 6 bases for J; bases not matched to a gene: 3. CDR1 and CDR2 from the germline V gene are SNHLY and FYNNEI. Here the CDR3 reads CASTAGGQPQHF. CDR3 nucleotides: TGTGCCAGCACTGCAGGGGGTCAGCCCCAGCATTTT. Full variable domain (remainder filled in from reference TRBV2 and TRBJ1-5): EPEVTQTPSHQVTQMGQEVILRCVPISNHLYFYWYRQILGQKVEFLVSFYNNEISEKSEIFDDQFSVERPDGSNFTLKIRSTKLEDSAMYFCASTAGGQPQHFGDGTRLSIL.

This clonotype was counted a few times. The CDR3 DNA reads TGCGCCAGCAGCCAATGGTCCGGGACAGGGCACTACGAGCAGTACTTC. Its protein is CASSQWSGTGHYEQYF. The chain links TRBV4-1 to TRBJ2-7; 9 nucleotides line up with TRBD1. CDR1 and CDR2 from the germline V gene are MGHRA and YSYEKL. The CDR3 consists of 16 residues. V lost 2 bases to trimming and J lost 3 bases; unmatched junction nucleotides: 8.

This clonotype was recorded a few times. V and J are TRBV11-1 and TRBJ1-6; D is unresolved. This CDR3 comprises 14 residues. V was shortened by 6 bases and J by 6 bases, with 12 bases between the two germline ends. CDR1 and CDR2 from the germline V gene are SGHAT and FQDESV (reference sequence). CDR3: CASSNTFGNSPLHF. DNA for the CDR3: TGTGCCAGCAGTAACACCTTCGGTAATTCACCCCTCCACTTT.

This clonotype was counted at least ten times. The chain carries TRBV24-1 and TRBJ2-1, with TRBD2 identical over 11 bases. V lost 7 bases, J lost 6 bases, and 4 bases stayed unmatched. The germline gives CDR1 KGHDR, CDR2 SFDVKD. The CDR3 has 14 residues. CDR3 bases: TGTGCCACCAGCCCCGGGACTAGCGGCAATGAGCAGTTCTTC. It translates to CATSPGTSGNEQFF.

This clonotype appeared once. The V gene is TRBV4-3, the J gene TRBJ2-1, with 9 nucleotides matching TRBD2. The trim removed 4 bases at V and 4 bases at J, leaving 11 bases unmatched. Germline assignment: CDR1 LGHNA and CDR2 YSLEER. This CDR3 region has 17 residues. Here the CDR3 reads CASSPDQGTSSYNEQFF. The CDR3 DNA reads TGCGCCAGCAGCCCAGACCAGGGGACTAGCTCATACAATGAGCAGTTCTTC.

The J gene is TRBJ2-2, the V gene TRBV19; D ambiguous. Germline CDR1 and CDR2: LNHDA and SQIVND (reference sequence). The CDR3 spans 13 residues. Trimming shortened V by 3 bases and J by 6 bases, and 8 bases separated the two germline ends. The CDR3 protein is CASSIVSAGELFF. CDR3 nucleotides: TGTGCCAGTAGTATTGTCTCGGCCGGGGAGCTGTTTTTT.

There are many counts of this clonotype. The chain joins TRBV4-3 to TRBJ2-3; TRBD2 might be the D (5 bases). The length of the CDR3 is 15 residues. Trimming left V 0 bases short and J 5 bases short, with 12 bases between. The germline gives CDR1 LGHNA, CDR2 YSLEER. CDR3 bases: TGCGCCAGCAGCCAAGAGACCCTCGAGGGAGATACGCAGTATTTT. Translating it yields CASSQETLEGDTQYF.

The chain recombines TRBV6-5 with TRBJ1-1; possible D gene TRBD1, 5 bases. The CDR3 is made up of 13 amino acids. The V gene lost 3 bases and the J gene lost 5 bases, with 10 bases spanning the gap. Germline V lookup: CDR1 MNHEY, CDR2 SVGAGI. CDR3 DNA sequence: TGTGCCAGCAGTTATCGGGGGGGGACTGAAGCTTTCTTT. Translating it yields CASSYRGGTEAFF.

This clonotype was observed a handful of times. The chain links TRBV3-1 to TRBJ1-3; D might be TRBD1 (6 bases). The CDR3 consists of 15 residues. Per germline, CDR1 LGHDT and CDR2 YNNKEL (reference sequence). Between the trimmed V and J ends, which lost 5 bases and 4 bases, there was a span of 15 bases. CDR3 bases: TGTGCCAGCAGCAACGATACAGGGAGCGGAAACACCATATATTTT. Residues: CASSNDTGSGNTIYF.

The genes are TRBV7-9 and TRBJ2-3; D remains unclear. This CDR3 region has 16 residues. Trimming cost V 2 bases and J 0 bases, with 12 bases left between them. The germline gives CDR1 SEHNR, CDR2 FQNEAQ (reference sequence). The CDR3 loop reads CASSLPYGRSTDTQYF. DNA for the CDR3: TGTGCCAGCAGCTTACCCTACGGCCGTAGCACAGATACGCAGTATTTT. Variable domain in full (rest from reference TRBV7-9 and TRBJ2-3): DTGVSQNPRHKITKRGQNVTFRCDPISEHNRLYWYRQTLGQGPEFLTYFQNEAQLEKSRLLSDRFSAERPKGSFSTLEIQRTEQGDSAMYLCASSLPYGRSTDTQYFGPGTRLTVL.

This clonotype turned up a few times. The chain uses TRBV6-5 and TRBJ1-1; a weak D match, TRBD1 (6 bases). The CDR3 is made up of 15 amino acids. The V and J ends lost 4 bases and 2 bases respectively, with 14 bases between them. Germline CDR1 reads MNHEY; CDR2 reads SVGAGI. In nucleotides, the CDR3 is TGTGCCAGCAGTTCGGACATGGACAGCAACACTGAAGCTTTCTTT. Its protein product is CASSSDMDSNTEAFF.